This T cell receptor beta chain was profiled in a study of cytomegalovirus exposure and HLA in healthy donors. Study-wide points: Previously analyzed data showed that most TCR beta V segments were productive at a frequency of about 87% or about 30%.

The CDR3 is made up of 15 amino acids. The J segment lost 6 bases and the V segment lost 3 bases, leaving 4 bases of the junction unmatched. Per germline, CDR1 KGHSH and CDR2 LQKENI. Concerning this clone: Its antigen is not identified.

Primers included in the PCR were 60 Vbeta and 13 Jbeta primers. Profiled with immunoSEQ multiplex PCR; TCRdb holds only in-frame clones, not every one. In the table there are fewer than 100,000 clones, about 75% of which are singletons. Source material: PBMCs. The receptor was isolated from a middle-aged man in good health and CMV-seropositive. This rearrangement joins TRBV18 to TRBJ2-7; 14 nucleotides agree with TRBD2. The CDR3 region has the DNA TGTGCCAGCTCACCTAGAGGACTAGCGGGGGGCGAGCAGTACTTC. Its translation is CASSPRGLAGGEQYF.